The 17 T cell receptor beta chains given below trace back to one sample, sequenced in a study of beta chain features in type 1 diabetes. Expressed TCRB transcripts got sequenced, as all isolated RNA was reverse transcribed. Clones were read by immunoSEQ multiplex PCR, and TCRdb kept only the in-frame ones, dropping some. The data show tens of thousands of clones, approximately 59% seen once. The sequencing input was Tregs from blood. The source of these receptors is a woman aged 18-30 years in good health.

The genes are TRBV4-1 and TRBJ1-1; D gene uncertain. CDR1 and CDR2 from the germline V gene are MGHRA and YSYEKL. V lost 4 bases and J lost 1, with 16 bases in between. This CDR3 spans 16 amino acids. CDR3 nucleotide sequence: TGCGCCAGCAGCCTCCTGAGGCGAGGGTGGAACACTGAAGCTTTCTTT. It yields the protein CASSLLRRGWNTEAFF.

The chain uses TRBV30 and TRBJ2-1; D uncertain. The CDR3 length is 13 residues. Germline values: CDR1 GTSNPN, CDR2 SVGIG (reference sequence). Trimming shortened V by 0 bases and J by 4 bases, and 7 bases separated the two germline ends. CDR3 coding DNA: TGTGCCTGGAGTGTTAATCTATACAATGAGCAGTTCTTC. Its translation is CAWSVNLYNEQFF.

This clone was seen more than once but under ten times. The chain recombines TRBV4-3 with TRBJ2-5; TRBD2 aligns across 8 bases. The CDR3 is 14 residues long. V shed 4 bases and J 4 bases; nucleotides not matched to a gene: 5. Germline loops: CDR1 LGHNA, CDR2 YSLEER. The CDR3 spells CASSRERGSETQYF. The CDR3, as DNA: TGCGCCAGCAGCCGAGAGCGGGGGTCAGAGACCCAGTACTTC.

V and J are TRBV5-1 and TRBJ1-1; D unclear. The CDR3 runs to 13 residues. CDR1 is SGHRS and CDR2 is YFSETQ in the germline V gene. V was cut by 3 bases and J by 4 bases, with 10 bases left in between. CDR3 in DNA: TGCGCCAGCAGCTCTAATGTCGGCACTGAAGCTTTCTTT. Protein sequence: CASSSNVGTEAFF. Filled out from reference TRBV5-1 and TRBJ1-1, the complete variable domain reads KAGVTQTPRYLIKTRGQQVTLSCSPISGHRSVSWYQQTPGQGLQFLFEYFSETQRNKGNFPGRFSGRQFSNSRSEMNVSTLELGDSALYLCASSSNVGTEAFFGQGTRLTVV.

V and J are TRBV5-1 and TRBJ1-6, with TRBD1 identical over 7 bases. V shed 4 bases and J 7 bases; nucleotides not matched to a gene: 11. This CDR3 region has 16 residues. Germline V CDR1 and CDR2: SGHRS, YFSETQ. The CDR3 loop is CASSIRVQGGNSPLHF. CDR3 nucleotides: TGCGCCAGCAGCATCCGAGTGCAGGGGGGAAATTCACCCCTCCACTTT.

This chain connects TRBV9 to TRBJ1-2; D is ambiguous. V gave up 4 bases and J gave up 6 bases, with 10 bases separating them. CDR1 SGDLS and CDR2 YYNGEE come from the germline V gene. The CDR3 has 12 residues. DNA for the CDR3: TGTGCCAGCAGCCGCCAGGCAAATGGCTACACCTTC. It codes for CASSRQANGYTF.

The CDR3 loop is CASSQVWQGASYEQYF. The DNA of the CDR3 is TGCGCCAGCAGCCAAGTGTGGCAGGGGGCGTCCTACGAGCAGTACTTC. This rearrangement joins TRBV4-1 to TRBJ2-7, with 8 positions matching TRBD1. The CDR3 loop spans 16 amino acids. V gave up 1 base and J gave up 1 base; unmatched junction bases: 6. The germline V gene encodes CDR1 MGHRA and CDR2 YSYEKL.

The chain employs TRBV18 and TRBJ1-1; D is undetermined. Germline V gives CDR1 KGHSH, CDR2 LQKENI. The CDR3 has 13 amino acids. V shed 3 bases and J shed 4 bases, with 9 bases lying between them. CDR3 DNA sequence: TGTGCCAGCTCACCGGCCCGGGGCACTGAAGCTTTCTTT. Translating it yields CASSPARGTEAFF.

This chain uses TRBV2 with TRBJ1-5; the D is unclear. Trimming left V 4 bases short and J 8 bases short, with 18 bases between. In germline, CDR1 is SNHLY, CDR2 FYNNEI. The CDR3 is 15 residues long. CDR3 nucleotides: TGTGCCAGCAGTGTCTCGACTTCCCCCGGGGAGCCCCAGCATTTT. This gives the protein CASSVSTSPGEPQHF.

The genes are TRBV29-1 and TRBJ2-5; D not resolved. Germline V gene data show CDR1 as SQVTM and CDR2 as ANQGSEA. The CDR3 runs to 11 residues. Trimming took 7 bases from V and 2 from J, leaving 8 bases between them. CDR3 nucleotides: TGCAGCGGGGCAGGACAAGAGACCCAGTACTTC. Translated: CSGAGQETQYF.

This chain uses TRBV7-8 with TRBJ2-1; 7 nucleotides line up with TRBD2. V lost 1 base, J lost 2 bases, and 8 bases stayed unmatched. There are 17 residues in the CDR3. Germline V gene sequence: CDR1 SGHVS, CDR2 FQNEAQ. The CDR3 spells CASSLGAGRAAYNEQFF. The CDR3, as DNA: TGTGCCAGCAGCTTAGGGGCGGGGAGGGCCGCCTACAATGAGCAGTTCTTC.

The chain uses TRBV5-1 and TRBJ2-2; TRBD2 is a possible D gene (6 bases). The CDR3 is made up of 15 amino acids. V shed 1 base and J shed 3 bases, with 10 bases lying between them. Germline-derived CDR1 and CDR2 are SGHRS and YFSETQ. CDR3 nucleotide sequence: TGCGCCAGCAGCTTGACGGGGGTTGACACCGGGGAGCTGTTTTTT. Encoded protein: CASSLTGVDTGELFF.

CDR3 protein: CASSLEGVRYNEQFF. As DNA, the CDR3 is TGCGCCAGCAGCTTGGAGGGGGTGCGGTACAATGAGCAGTTCTTC. V is TRBV5-1 and J is TRBJ2-1, with D perhaps TRBD1 (6 bases). Per germline, CDR1 SGHRS and CDR2 YFSETQ. Deletions cut 0 bases from V and 4 bases from J, with 11 bases between. The CDR3 is made up of 15 amino acids.

The chain links TRBV6-1 to TRBJ2-4; 7 positions agree with TRBD1. The CDR3 has 15 amino acids. V lost 6 bases, J lost 6 bases, and 11 bases stayed unmatched. In germline, CDR1 is MNHNS, CDR2 SASEGT. CDR3 region: CASRAGTGARNIQYF. The CDR3 nucleotides read TGTGCCAGCAGAGCCGGTACAGGGGCGAGAAACATTCAGTACTTC.

This clone came up once. J is TRBJ1-1 and V is TRBV5-1; D is possibly TRBD1 (5 bases). Trimming removed 4 bases from V and 3 bases from J, with 13 bases in between. The CDR3 covers 14 residues. The germline gives CDR1 SGHRS, CDR2 YFSETQ. The CDR3 DNA follows: TGCGCCAGCAGCGGTTGGGGGGATGACACTGAAGCTTTCTTT. Translated: CASSGWGDDTEAFF.

The CDR3 spells CASSQTFSDEQYF. The CDR3 bases are TGTGCCAGCTCACAGACTTTTTCGGACGAGCAGTACTTC. The genes are TRBV18 and TRBJ2-7, with D uncertain. The V gene's germline CDR1 is KGHSH and CDR2 LQKENI. V shed 4 bases and J shed 5 bases, with 12 bases lying between them. The CDR3 is 13 residues long. The whole variable domain, filled in from reference TRBV18 and TRBJ2-7, reads NAGVMQNPRHLVRRRGQEARLRCSPMKGHSHVYWYRQLPEEGLKFMVYLQKENIIDESGMPKERFSAEFPKEGPSILRIQQVVRGDSAAYFCASSQTFSDEQYFGPGTRLTVT.

In this sample, this clone turned up a few times. V and J are TRBV29-1 and TRBJ1-2; D remains unclear. Per germline, CDR1 SQVTM and CDR2 ANQGSEA. This CDR3 is built from 13 residues. The V gene lost 5 bases and the J gene lost 4 bases, with 14 bases spanning the gap. CDR3 DNA: TGCAGCGTTCGAGGGTTATTGGGCTATGGCTACACCTTC. It codes for CSVRGLLGYGYTF.